Included here is one T cell receptor (beta chain) sequence, with context. The data originate from a study of blood T cell repertoires in COVID-19. At the level of the study: Nucleic acid was either cDNA or gDNA, and it came from T cells, B-cell-depleted T cells, or PBMCs.

Sequenced by immunoSEQ multiplex PCR; TCRdb stores in-frame clones only, minus some. The repertoire holds over 200,000 clones, with 84% as singletons. Germline lookup yields CDR1 SGHRS and CDR2 YFSETQ. The CDR3 is 17 amino acids. V lost 0 bases, J lost 6 bases, and 11 bases stayed unmatched. Recruitment covered under 25 US areas and drew participants whose ages spanned about 18 to 95 years. Cohort 3 donors were reported recovered after two negative PCRs, clearance, or symptom resolution. The chain couples TRBV5-1 to TRBJ2-1; 8 nucleotides line up with TRBD2. The sequencing input was PBMCs or T cells enriched from blood (not recorded which). The TCR comes from a woman in her 40s who had recovered from COVID-19. Here the CDR3 DNA reads TGCGCCAGCAGCTTGGCCGGAGCGGGAGTTTTGTCCAATGAGCAGTTCTTC. This gives the protein CASSLAGAGVLSNEQFF. The full variable domain, in which reference TRBV5-1 and TRBJ2-1 provide the parts outside the CDR3, is KAGVTQTPRYLIKTRGQQVTLSCSPISGHRSVSWYQQTPGQGLQFLFEYFSETQRNKGNFPGRFSGRQFSNSRSEMNVSTLELGDSALYLCASSLAGAGVLSNEQFFGPGTRLTVL.